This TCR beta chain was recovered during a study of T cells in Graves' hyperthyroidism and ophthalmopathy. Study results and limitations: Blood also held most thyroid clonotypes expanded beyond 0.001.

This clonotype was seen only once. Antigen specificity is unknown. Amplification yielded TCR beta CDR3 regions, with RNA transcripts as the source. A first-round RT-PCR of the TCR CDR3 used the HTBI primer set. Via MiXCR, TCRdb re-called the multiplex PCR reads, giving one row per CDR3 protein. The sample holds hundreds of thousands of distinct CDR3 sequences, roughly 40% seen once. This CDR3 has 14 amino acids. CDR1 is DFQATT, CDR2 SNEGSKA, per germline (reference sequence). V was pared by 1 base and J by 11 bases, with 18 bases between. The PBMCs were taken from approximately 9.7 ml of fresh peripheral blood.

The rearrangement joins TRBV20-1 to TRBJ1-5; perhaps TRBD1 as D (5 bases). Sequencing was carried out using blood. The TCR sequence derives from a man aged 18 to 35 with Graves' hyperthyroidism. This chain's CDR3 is CSARAGTRPETQHF. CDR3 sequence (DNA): TGCAGTGCTAGAGCCGGGACTAGGCCAGAGACCCAGCATTTT.